This T cell receptor beta chain is drawn from a study of CDR3 diversity in severe acne. From the PCR reads, TCRdb called clonotypes with MiXCR, one entry per CDR3 protein. This sample has 85,000 to 120,000 distinct CDR3 sequences, with around 56% found just once. The source is a male donor with acne. The sequencing input was blood.

As DNA, the CDR3 is TGTGCCAGCAGTTACTCGTTAGGGAAGGAGACCCAGTACTTC. Amino acids: CASSYSLGKETQYF. The chain employs TRBV6-5 and TRBJ2-5; no reliable D call. Germline-derived CDR1 and CDR2 are MNHEY and SVGAGI. Trimming removed 0 bases at V and 5 bases at J, with 10 bases between. The CDR3 covers 14 residues.